This note documents a single TCR beta chain sequence. Per the original methods: Amplification of reference gene primers was used by the study to estimate nucleated cell counts. Measured with immunoSEQ multiplex PCR; TCRdb has only the in-frame clones, and not every one. V and J calls and clone size come straight from that table; D and trimming were deduced from the DNA. The profile shows about 59,000 clones, 80% of them singletons. This sample was included in a study of blood T cell repertoires in COVID-19. The overall study: Sites across the United States, Italy and Spain contributed samples from acute and convalescent COVID-19. PBMCs, B-cell-depleted T cells, or T cells were the source of the cDNA or gDNA that made up the material.

The CDR3 contains 16 residues. CDR1 is SEHNR, CDR2 FQNEAQ, per germline (reference sequence). V lost 5 bases and J lost 4; bases outside the gene matches: 9. Sequencing was performed on peripheral blood. The receptor was isolated from a man aged 55-75 years with acute or convalescent COVID-19. The chain uses TRBV7-9 and TRBJ2-2; TRBD1 matches 8 bases. For the CDR3, the DNA is TGTGCCAGCAGCCGAATCAGGACAGGGCTCACCGGGGAGCTGTTTTTT. Translated, it gives CASSRIRTGLTGELFF.